The 10 T cell receptor beta chains in this list originate from one sample, sequenced in a study of PD-1 blockade in classical Hodgkin lymphoma. The method was immunoSEQ multiplex PCR; TCRdb's version includes in-frame clones alone and lacks a portion of them. The table shows 20,000 to 25,000 clones, with under 90% occurring only once. Each and every patient relapsed after autologous stem cell transplantation, and patients got differing brentuximab vedotin exposure. This specimen consisted of peripheral blood mononuclear cells (PBMCs), obtained before the second cycle of nivolumab. Every receptor here comes from a human donor with classical Hodgkin lymphoma.

The chain carries TRBV19 and TRBJ1-1, with 9 bases identical to TRBD1. The CDR3 consists of 14 residues. Per germline, CDR1 LNHDA and CDR2 SQIVND (reference sequence). The J segment lost 5 bases and the V segment lost 5 bases, leaving 6 bases of the junction unmatched. CDR3 in DNA: TGTGCCAGTAGTCCGGGACAGGGATGGACTGAAGCTTTCTTT. Translated: CASSPGQGWTEAFF.

The chain recombines TRBV21-1 with TRBJ1-2; the listed D gene, TRBD1, was not tested against the DNA. TRBV21-1 is recorded as a pseudogene. The CDR3 consists of 13 residues. CDR3 nucleotide sequence: TGTGCCAGCATTTCCTGGCCAGGGGATGGCTACACCTTC. Translation gives CASISWPGDGYTF.

This chain uses TRBV11-3 with TRBJ2-7; 8 nucleotides agree with TRBD1. V was pared by 5 bases and J by 6 bases, with 9 bases of the junction left unmatched. The CDR3 loop spans 14 amino acids. CDR1 and CDR2 (germline): SGHNT, YENEEA. The CDR3 DNA is TGTGCCAGCAGCAAATCAGGACAGGGCGGCGAGCAGTACTTC. Amino acids: CASSKSGQGGEQYF. Full variable domain (missing parts from reference TRBV11-3 and TRBJ2-7): EAGVVQSPRYKIIEKKQPVAFWCNPISGHNTLYWYLQNLGQGPELLIRYENEEAVDDSQLPKDRFSAERLKGVDSTLKIQPAELGDSAVYLCASSKSGQGGEQYFGPGTRLTVT.

The chain uses TRBV28 and TRBJ2-1, with D possibly being TRBD2 (6 bases). Germline CDR1 and CDR2: MDHEN and SYDVKM. Trimming shortened V by 4 bases and J by 7 bases, and 20 bases separated the two germline ends. There are 16 residues in the CDR3. CDR3 DNA sequence: TGTGCCAGCAGTTCCTTTAAGGGTCTGGGGAGGAATGAGCAGTTCTTC. Its protein is CASSSFKGLGRNEQFF.

The chain couples TRBV28 to TRBJ2-7; D not certain. This CDR3 has 12 amino acids. Germline V gene sequence: CDR1 MDHEN, CDR2 SYDVKM. Trimming removed 1 base from V and 7 bases from J, with 8 bases in between. In DNA, the CDR3 is TGTGCCAGCAGTTTATCCGGGTTAGAGCAGTACTTC. Protein sequence: CASSLSGLEQYF.

This clone was counted a few times. The chain links TRBV10-1 to TRBJ2-7; 8 positions agree with TRBD1. The CDR3 is 15 amino acids. CDR1 and CDR2 from the germline V gene are WNHNN and SYGVQD (reference sequence). Trimming cost V 2 bases and J 2 bases; bases outside gene matches: 5. The CDR3 reads CASSEGQGQAYEQYF. The CDR3 DNA reads TGCGCCAGCAGTGAGGGACAGGGCCAGGCCTACGAGCAGTACTTC.

The chain uses TRBV2 and TRBJ2-5; 11 bases match TRBD2. The CDR3 runs 16 residues. V was pared by 6 bases and J by 5 bases, with 11 bases of the junction left unmatched. The germline gives CDR1 SNHLY, CDR2 FYNNEI. The CDR3 loop reads CASRGGTSGPGETQYF. The CDR3, as DNA: TGTGCCAGCAGGGGGGGGACTAGCGGACCCGGGGAGACCCAGTACTTC.

The V gene is TRBV9, the J gene TRBJ1-3, with a weak D call TRBD1 (6 bases). The CDR3 sequence is 16 residues long. V lost 3 bases to trimming and J lost 1 base, with 14 bases between them. Germline lookup yields CDR1 SGDLS and CDR2 YYNGEE. Written as DNA, the CDR3 is TGTGCCAGCAGCGCAACAGGGTCTTCGTCTGGAAACACCATATATTTT. Its protein is CASSATGSSSGNTIYF.

The table lists this clone with a few counts. V and J are TRBV27 and TRBJ1-5, with D possibly being TRBD1 (5 bases). Per the germline V gene, CDR1 is MNHEY and CDR2 is SMNVEV (reference sequence). The CDR3 extends over 15 amino acids. V shed 3 bases and J shed 4 bases, with 13 bases lying between them. The DNA for the CDR3 is TGTGCCAGCAGTTTCGACCGGGACGGGAATCAGCCCCAGCATTTT. Protein: CASSFDRDGNQPQHF.

This clone was found a few times. This rearrangement joins TRBV19 to TRBJ2-7; possible D gene TRBD2, 5 bases. CDR1 is LNHDA and CDR2 is SQIVND in the germline V gene (reference sequence). The CDR3 loop spans 12 amino acids. The V gene lost 8 bases and the J gene lost 1 base, with 9 bases spanning the gap. The CDR3 DNA is TGTGCCAGTGGTCCGGGGTCCTACGAGCAGTACTTC. It encodes CASGPGSYEQYF.